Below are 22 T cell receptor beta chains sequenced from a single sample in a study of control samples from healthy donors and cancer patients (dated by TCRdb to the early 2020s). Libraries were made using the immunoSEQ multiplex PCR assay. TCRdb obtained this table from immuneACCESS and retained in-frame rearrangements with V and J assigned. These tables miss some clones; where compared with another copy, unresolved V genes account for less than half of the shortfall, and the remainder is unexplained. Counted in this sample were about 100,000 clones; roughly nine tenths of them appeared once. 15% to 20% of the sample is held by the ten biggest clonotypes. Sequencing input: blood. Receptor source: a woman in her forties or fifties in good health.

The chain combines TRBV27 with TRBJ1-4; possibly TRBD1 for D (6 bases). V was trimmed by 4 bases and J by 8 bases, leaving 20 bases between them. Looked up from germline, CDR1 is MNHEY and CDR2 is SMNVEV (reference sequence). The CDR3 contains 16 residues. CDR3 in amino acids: CASSSLGGATGEKLFF. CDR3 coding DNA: TGTGCCAGCAGTTCCCTGGGGGGGGCAACAGGGGAAAAACTGTTTTTT.

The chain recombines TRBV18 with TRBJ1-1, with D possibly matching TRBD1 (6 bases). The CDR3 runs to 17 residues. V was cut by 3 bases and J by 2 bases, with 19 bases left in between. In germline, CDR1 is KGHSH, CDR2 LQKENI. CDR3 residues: CASSPTKGDPTNTEAFF. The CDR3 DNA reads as TGTGCCAGCTCACCCACCAAGGGGGATCCCACCAACACTGAAGCTTTCTTT.

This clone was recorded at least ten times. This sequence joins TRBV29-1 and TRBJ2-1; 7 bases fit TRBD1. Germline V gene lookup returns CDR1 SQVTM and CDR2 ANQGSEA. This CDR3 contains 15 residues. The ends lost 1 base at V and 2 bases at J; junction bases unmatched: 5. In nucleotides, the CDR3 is TGCAGCGTTGAAGTATGGGACAGTGCCTACAATGAGCAGTTCTTC. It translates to CSVEVWDSAYNEQFF.

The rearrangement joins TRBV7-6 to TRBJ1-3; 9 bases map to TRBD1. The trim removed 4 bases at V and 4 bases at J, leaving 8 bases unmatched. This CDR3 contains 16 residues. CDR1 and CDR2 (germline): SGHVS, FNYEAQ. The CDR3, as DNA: TGTGCCAGCAGCTCCCAGGGACAGGGATCGGGAAACACCATATATTTT. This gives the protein CASSSQGQGSGNTIYF.

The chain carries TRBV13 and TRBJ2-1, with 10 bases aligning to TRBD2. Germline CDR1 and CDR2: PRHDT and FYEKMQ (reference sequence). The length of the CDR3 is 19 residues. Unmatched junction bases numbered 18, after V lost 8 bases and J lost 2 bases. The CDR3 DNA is TGTGCCAGCTCCTTCCTAGCGGGAGATAAGGGCTCGGCCTACAATGAGCAGTTCTTC. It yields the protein CASSFLAGDKGSAYNEQFF.

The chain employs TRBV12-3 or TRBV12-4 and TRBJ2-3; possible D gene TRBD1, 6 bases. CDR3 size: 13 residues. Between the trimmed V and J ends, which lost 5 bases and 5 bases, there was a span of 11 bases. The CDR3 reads CASSRDKLDTQYF. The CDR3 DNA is TGTGCCAGCAGTCGGGACAAATTAGATACGCAGTATTTT.

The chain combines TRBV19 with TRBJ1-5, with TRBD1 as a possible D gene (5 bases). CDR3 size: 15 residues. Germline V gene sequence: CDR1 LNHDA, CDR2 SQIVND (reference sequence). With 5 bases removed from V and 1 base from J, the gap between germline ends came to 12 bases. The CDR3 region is CASSAQGYSNQPQHF. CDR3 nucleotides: TGTGCCAGTAGTGCGCAGGGATACAGCAATCAGCCCCAGCATTTT.

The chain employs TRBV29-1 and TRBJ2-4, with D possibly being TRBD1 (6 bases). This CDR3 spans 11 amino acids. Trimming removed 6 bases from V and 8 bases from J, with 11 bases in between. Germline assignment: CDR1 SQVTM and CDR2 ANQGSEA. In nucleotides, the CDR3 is TGCAGCGTCGGACAGTCGGACATTCAGTACTTC. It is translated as CSVGQSDIQYF.

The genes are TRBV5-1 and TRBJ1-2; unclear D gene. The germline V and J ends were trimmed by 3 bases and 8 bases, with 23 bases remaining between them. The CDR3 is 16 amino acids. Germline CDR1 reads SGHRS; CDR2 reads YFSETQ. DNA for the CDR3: TGCGCCAGCAGCTCGATTGTAAGAGGGAAGATCGTGGGCTACACCTTC. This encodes CASSSIVRGKIVGYTF.

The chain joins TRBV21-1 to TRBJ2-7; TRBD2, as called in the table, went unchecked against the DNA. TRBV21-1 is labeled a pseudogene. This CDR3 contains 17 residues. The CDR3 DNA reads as TGTGCCAGCAGCAAAGAGGAACGGGGGATAGTTACCTACGAGCAGTACGTC. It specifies CASSKEERGIVTYEQYV.

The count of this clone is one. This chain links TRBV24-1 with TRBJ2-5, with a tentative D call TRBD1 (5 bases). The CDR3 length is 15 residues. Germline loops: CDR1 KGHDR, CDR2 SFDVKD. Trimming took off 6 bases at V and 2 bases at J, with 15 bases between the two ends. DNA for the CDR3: TGTGCCACCAGTCTTCCTAGGCAGGGACAAGAGACCCAGTACTTC. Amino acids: CATSLPRQGQETQYF.

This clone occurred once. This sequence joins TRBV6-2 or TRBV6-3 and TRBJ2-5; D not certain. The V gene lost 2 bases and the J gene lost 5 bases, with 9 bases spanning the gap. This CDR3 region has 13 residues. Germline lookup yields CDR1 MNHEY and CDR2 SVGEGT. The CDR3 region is CASSYSTVETQYF. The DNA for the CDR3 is TGTGCCAGCAGTTACAGTACAGTTGAGACCCAGTACTTC.

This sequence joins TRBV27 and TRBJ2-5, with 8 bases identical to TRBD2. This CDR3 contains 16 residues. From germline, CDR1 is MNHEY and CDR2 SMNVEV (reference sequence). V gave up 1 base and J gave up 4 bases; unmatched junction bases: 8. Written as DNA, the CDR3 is TGTGCCAGCAGTTTATACAGTAGCGGGGATGCAGAGACCCAGTACTTC. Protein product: CASSLYSSGDAETQYF.

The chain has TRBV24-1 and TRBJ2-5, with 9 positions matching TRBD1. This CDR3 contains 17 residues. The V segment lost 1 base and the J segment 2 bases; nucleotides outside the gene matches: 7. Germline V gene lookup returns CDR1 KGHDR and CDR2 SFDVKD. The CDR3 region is CATSDFSVTGGQETQYF. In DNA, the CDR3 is TGTGCCACCAGTGATTTTAGTGTGACAGGGGGACAAGAGACCCAGTACTTC.

CDR3 amino acids: CAWGSGTGHYEQYV. The CDR3 DNA sequence: TGTGCCTGGGGGTCCGGGACAGGACACTACGAGCAGTACGTC. The J gene is TRBJ2-7, the V gene TRBV30; 8 positions agree with TRBD1. There are 14 residues in the CDR3. The germline CDR1 and CDR2 sequences are GTSNPN and SVGIG (reference sequence). J gave up 3 bases and V 5 bases, and 9 bases lay outside the gene matches.

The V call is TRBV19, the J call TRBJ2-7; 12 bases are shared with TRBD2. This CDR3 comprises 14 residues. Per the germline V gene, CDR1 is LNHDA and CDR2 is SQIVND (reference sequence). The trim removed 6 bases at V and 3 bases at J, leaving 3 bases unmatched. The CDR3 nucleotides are TGTGCCAGTAGGCGGACTAGCGGGGTCTACGAGCAGTACTTC. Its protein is CASRRTSGVYEQYF.

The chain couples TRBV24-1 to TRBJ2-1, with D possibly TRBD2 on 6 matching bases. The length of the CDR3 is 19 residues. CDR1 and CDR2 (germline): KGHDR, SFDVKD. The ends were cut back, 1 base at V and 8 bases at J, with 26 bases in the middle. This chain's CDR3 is CATSDFGRVGGGPIDEQFF. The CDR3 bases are TGTGCCACCAGTGATTTTGGGCGGGTTGGGGGAGGCCCTATAGATGAGCAGTTCTTC.

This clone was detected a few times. The CDR3 DNA sequence: TGTGCCAGCAGCAGGACGGACAGGGGCTATGGCTACACCTTC. This translates into CASSRTDRGYGYTF. The chain has TRBV14 and TRBJ1-2, with TRBD1 matching over 9 bases. Germline CDR1 reads SGHDN; CDR2 reads FVKESK. After removal of 5 bases from V and 4 bases from J, the junction contained 5 bases not matched to a gene. The CDR3 contains 14 residues.

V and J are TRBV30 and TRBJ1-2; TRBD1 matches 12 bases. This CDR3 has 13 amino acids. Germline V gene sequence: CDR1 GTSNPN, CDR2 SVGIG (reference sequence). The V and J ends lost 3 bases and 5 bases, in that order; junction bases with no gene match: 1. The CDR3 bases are TGTGCCTGGAGGGGACAGGGGGCGTATGGCTACACCTTC. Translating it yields CAWRGQGAYGYTF.

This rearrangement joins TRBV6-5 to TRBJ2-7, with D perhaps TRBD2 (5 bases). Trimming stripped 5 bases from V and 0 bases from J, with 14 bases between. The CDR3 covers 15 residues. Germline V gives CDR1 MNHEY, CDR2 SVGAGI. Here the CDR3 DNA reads TGTGCCAGCAGTCAGGACTTCTCCCTCTCCTACGAGCAGTACGTC. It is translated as CASSQDFSLSYEQYV.

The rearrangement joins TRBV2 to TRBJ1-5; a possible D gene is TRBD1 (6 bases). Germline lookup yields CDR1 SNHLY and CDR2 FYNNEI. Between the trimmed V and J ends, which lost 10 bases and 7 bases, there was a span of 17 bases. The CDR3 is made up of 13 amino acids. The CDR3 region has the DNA TGTGCCATCTCGGACAGAGCCCACCAGCCCCAGCATTTT. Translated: CAISDRAHQPQHF.

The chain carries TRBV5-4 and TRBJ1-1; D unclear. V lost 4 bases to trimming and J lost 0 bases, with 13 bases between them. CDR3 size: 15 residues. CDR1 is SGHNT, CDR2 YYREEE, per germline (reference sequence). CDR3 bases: TGTGCCAGCAGCGCGACAACCCGCATGAACACTGAAGCTTTCTTT. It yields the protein CASSATTRMNTEAFF.